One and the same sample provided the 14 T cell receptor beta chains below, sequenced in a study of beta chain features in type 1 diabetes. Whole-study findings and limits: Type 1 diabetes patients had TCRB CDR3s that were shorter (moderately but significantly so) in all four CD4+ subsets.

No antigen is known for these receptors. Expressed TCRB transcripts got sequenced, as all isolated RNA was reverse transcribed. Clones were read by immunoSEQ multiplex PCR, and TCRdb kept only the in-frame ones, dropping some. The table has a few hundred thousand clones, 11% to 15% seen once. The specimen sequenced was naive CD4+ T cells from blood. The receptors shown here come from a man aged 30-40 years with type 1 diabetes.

The CDR3 is CASTGRLNTEAFF. The CDR3 coding sequence is TGTGCCAGCACCGGCAGGCTGAACACTGAAGCTTTCTTT. This chain links TRBV6-1 with TRBJ1-1; D is ambiguous. V was shortened by 7 bases and J by 0 bases, with 9 bases between the two germline ends. Germline V gives CDR1 MNHNS, CDR2 SASEGT. This CDR3 spans 13 amino acids.

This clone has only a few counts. This CDR3 reads CATSIIQGSRNIQYF. The DNA of the CDR3 is TGTGCCACCAGCATCATTCAGGGGAGTCGAAACATTCAGTACTTC. The chain recombines TRBV15 with TRBJ2-4; weak D call: TRBD1 (6 bases). Per the germline V gene, CDR1 is LNHNV and CDR2 is YYDKDF (reference sequence). The V end lost 4 bases, the J end lost 6 bases, and 16 bases lay between the germline ends. The CDR3 extends over 15 amino acids. The variable domain in full, completed from reference TRBV15 and TRBJ2-4, reads DAMVIQNPRYQVTQFGKPVTLSCSQTLNHNVMYWYQQKSSQAPKLLFHYYDKDFNNEADTPDNFQSRRPNTSFCFLDIRSPGLGDTAMYLCATSIIQGSRNIQYFGAGTRLSVL.

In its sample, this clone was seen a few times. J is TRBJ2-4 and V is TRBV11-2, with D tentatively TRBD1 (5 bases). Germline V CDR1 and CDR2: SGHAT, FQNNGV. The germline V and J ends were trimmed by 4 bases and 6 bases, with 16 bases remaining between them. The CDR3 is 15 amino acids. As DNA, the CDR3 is TGTGCCAGCAGCTCCCTGGCAGGGCCCCGAAACATTCAGTACTTC. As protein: CASSSLAGPRNIQYF.

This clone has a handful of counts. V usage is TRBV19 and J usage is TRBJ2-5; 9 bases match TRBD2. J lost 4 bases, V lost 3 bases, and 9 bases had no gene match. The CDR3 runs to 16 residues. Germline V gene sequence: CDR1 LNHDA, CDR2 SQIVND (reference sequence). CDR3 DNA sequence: TGTGCCAGTAGTATGGCCGGTGGCGGGGGGGGAGAGACCCAGTACTTC. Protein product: CASSMAGGGGGETQYF.

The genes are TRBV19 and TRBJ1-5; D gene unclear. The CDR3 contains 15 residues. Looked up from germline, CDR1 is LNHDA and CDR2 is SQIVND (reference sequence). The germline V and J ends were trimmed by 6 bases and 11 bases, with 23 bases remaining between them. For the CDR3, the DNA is TGTGCCAGTAGGGGTAGCGAGGGCGGCGGATCGTCCCAGCATTTT. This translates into CASRGSEGGGSSQHF.

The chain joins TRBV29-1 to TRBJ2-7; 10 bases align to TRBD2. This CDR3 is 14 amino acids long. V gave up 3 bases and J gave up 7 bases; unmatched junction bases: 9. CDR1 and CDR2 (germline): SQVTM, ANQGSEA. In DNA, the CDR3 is TGCAGCGTTGACAGCGGGAGGGCCGCGGGAGAGCAGTACTTC. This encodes CSVDSGRAAGEQYF.

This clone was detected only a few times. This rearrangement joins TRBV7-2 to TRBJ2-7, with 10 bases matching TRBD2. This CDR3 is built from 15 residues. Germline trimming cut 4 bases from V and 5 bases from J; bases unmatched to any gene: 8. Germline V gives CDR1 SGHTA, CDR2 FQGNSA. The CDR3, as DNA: TGTGCCAGCAGCTCGGGACTAGCGAGAACCCACGAGCAGTACTTC. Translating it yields CASSSGLARTHEQYF.

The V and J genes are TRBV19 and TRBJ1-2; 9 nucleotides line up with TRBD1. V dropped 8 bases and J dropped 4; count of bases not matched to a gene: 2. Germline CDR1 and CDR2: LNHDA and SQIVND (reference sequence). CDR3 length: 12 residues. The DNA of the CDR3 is TGTGCCAGTCGGGACAGGGCCTATGGCTACACCTTC. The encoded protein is CASRDRAYGYTF.

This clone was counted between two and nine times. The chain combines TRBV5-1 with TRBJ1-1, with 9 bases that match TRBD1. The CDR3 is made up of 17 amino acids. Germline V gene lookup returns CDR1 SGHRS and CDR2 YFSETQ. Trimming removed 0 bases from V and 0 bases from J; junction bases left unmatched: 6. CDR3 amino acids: CASSLEATGGVNTEAFF. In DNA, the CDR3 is TGCGCCAGCAGCTTGGAGGCGACAGGGGGGGTGAACACTGAAGCTTTCTTT.

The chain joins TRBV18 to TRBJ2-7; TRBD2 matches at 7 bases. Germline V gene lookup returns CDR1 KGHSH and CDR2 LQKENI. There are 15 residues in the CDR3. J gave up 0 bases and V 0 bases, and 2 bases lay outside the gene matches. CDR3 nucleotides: TGTGCCAGCTCACCACCGAGCGGGAACTCCTACGAGCAGTACTTC. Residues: CASSPPSGNSYEQYF.

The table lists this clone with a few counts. The CDR3 spells CASGYPGQGSGEQFF. The CDR3 region has the DNA TGTGCTAGTGGCTATCCGGGACAGGGTTCAGGTGAGCAGTTCTTC. This chain links TRBV12-5 with TRBJ2-1; TRBD1 matches at 9 bases. Germline-derived CDR1 and CDR2 are LGHNT and FRNRAP. After removal of 6 bases from V and 9 bases from J, the junction contained 12 bases not matched to a gene. The CDR3 is made up of 15 amino acids.

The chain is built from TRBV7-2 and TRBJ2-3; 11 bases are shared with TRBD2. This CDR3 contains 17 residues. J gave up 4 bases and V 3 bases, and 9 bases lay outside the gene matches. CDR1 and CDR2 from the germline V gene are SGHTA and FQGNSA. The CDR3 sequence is CASSFLAGGPVPDTQYF. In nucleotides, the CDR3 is TGTGCCAGCAGCTTTCTAGCGGGAGGTCCCGTTCCAGATACGCAGTATTTT.

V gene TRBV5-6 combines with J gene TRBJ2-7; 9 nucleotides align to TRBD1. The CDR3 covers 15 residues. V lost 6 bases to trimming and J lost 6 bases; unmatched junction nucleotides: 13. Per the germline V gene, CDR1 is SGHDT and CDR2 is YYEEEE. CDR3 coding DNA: TGTGCCAGCACCATTAGAGGGACAGGGATAACCGAGCAGTACTTC. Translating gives CASTIRGTGITEQYF. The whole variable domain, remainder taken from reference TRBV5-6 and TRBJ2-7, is DAGVTQSPTHLIKTRGQQVTLRCSPKSGHDTVSWYQQALGQGPQFIFQYYEEEERQRGNFPDRFSGHQFPNYSSELNVNALLLGDSALYLCASTIRGTGITEQYFGPGTRLTVT.

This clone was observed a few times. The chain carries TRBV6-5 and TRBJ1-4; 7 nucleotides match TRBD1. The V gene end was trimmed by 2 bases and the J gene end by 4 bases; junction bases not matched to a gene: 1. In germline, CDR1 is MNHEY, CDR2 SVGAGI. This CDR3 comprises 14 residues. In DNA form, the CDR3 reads TGTGCCAGCAGTTACAGGGACAGTAATGAAAAACTGTTTTTT. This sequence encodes CASSYRDSNEKLFF.